These T cell receptor beta chains were read from a single sample in a study of blood T cell repertoires in COVID-19. Some clones are missing from TCRdb's copy, which holds only in-frame ones; the method was immunoSEQ multiplex PCR. This repertoire shows 150,000 to 250,000 clones, roughly 82% found once; its top ten account for about an eighth. Sequencing input: PBMCs or T cells enriched from blood (not recorded which). Source of these receptors: a man aged 35 to 55 who had recovered from COVID-19. Each CDR3 is given with its conserved first and last residue. The D gene is left open where the match is weak. Rows give clone size only sometimes, using once, few, many, or a class for an expanded clone.

TRBV5-4	-	TRBJ2-5	-	TGTGCCAGCAGCTTGGGTACAGGGCCAGAGACCCAGTACTTC	CASSLGTGPETQYF
TRBV11-2	-	TRBJ2-5	few	TGTGCCAGCAGCTTAGGCGGGTTCACGGAGACCCAGTACTTC	CASSLGGFTETQYF
TRBV15	-	TRBJ2-3	-	TGTGCCACCAAACAAGAGCGGGTAGCAGATACGCAGTATTTT	CATKQERVADTQYF
TRBV28	TRBD1	TRBJ1-1	-	TGTGCCACCGAGACAGGGACGGCCACCACTGAAGCTTTCTTT	CATETGTATTEAFF
TRBV19	-	TRBJ1-1	few	TGTGCCAGTACCCTGGGCCCTCCCAAAGCTGAAGCTTTCTTT	CASTLGPPKAEAFF
TRBV6-5	TRBD1	TRBJ1-5	-	TGTGCCAGCAGTTACCAGGGGGACAATCAGCCCCAGCATTTT	CASSYQGDNQPQHF
TRBV4-3	TRBD1	TRBJ2-1	-	TGCGCCAGCAGCCGCACCGGGACAGGGGGTTTCAAGCAGTTCTTC	CASSRTGTGGFKQFF
TRBV28	TRBD2	TRBJ2-7	-	TGTGCCAGCAGTCTGGGGGTTAGCGGGAGAGCCTACGAGCAGTACTTC	CASSLGVSGRAYEQYF
TRBV28	TRBD2	TRBJ2-7	once	TGTGCCAGCAGTGATCAGCGGGAGGACCCCTACGAGCAGTACTTC	CASSDQREDPYEQYF
TRBV6-5	-	TRBJ1-1	-	TGTGCCAGCAGGGGGGGGGAGAACACTGAAGCTTTCTTT	CASRGGENTEAFF
TRBV4-3	TRBD1	TRBJ1-5	-	TGCGCCAGCAGCCAGGGACAGGGGCGGCGGGAGCCCCAGCATTTT	CASSQGQGRREPQHF
TRBV30	TRBD1	TRBJ1-1	-	TGTGCCTGGAGTGTACGCCCCACGAAGGACAGGGGTAGAACTGAAGCTTTCTTT	CAWSVRPTKDRGRTEAFF
TRBV19	TRBD1	TRBJ2-1	-	TGTGCCAGTAGTACGATGAAGGGACAGGGATACAATGAGCAGTTCTTC	CASSTMKGQGYNEQFF
TRBV28	-	TRBJ1-5	-	TGTGCCAGCAGTGCCTCACAGGGTTTGGGCTCGCTCAATCAGCCCCAGCATTTT	CASSASQGLGSLNQPQHF
TRBV12-3/TRBV12-4	TRBD1	TRBJ2-5	-	TGTGCCAGTTCCAGGGGGCAGGAGACCCAGTACTTC	CASSRGQETQYF
TRBV4-2	TRBD2	TRBJ2-7	many	TGTGCCAGCAGCCAAGATCTAGCGGCCTACGAGCAGTACTTC	CASSQDLAAYEQYF
TRBV28	TRBD1	TRBJ1-2	once	TGTGCCAGCAGACCACAGGGGAACTATGGCTACACCTTC	CASRPQGNYGYTF
TRBV27	-	TRBJ1-4	-	TGTGCCAGCAGTCCGGCGGGCTCTAATGAAAAACTGTTTTTT	CASSPAGSNEKLFF
TRBV7-2	TRBD1	TRBJ1-5	-	TGTGCCAGCAGCTTAGGGCCAGGGGGAGTTCAGCCCCAGCATTTT	CASSLGPGGVQPQHF
TRBV5-1	TRBD1	TRBJ1-2	-	TGCGCCAGCAGCTTGTACTCAGGGGGGCTTAATGGCTACACCTTC	CASSLYSGGLNGYTF
TRBV2	TRBD1	TRBJ2-1	-	TGTGCCAGGGAGAGGGACAGGATCTACAATGAGCAGTTCTTC	CARERDRIYNEQFF
TRBV23-1	TRBD1	TRBJ1-1	-	TGCGCCAGCAGAGGACAGGAAAGAGGTCTGAACACTGAAGCTTTCTTT	CASRGQERGLNTEAFF
TRBV5-8	TRBD1	TRBJ2-1	-	TGTGCCAGCAGCAAAAGACCCTACAGGGGGTACAATAGTGAGCAGTTCTTC	CASSKRPYRGYNSEQFF
TRBV5-1	-	TRBJ1-2	-	TGCGCCAGCAGCTTAGAGGGCTCGGCGAAACTCGGCTACACCTTC	CASSLEGSAKLGYTF
TRBV28	-	TRBJ1-2	-	TGTGCCAGCAGTAGAGAGCCTAACTATGGCTACACCTTC	CASSREPNYGYTF
TRBV5-1	-	TRBJ1-2	-	TGCGCCAGCAGCTTGGTGGGCCCCAATGAGGGCTACACCTTC	CASSLVGPNEGYTF
TRBV4-1	-	TRBJ1-6	few	TGCGCCAGCAGCCAAGCAGTCGGGTATAACGGACCCCTCCACTTT	CASSQAVGYNGPLHF
TRBV9	-	TRBJ1-3	-	TGTGCCAGCAGCGCTCAACTTTTGTCGGGTGGTGGAAACACCATATATTTT	CASSAQLLSGGGNTIYF
TRBV6-1	-	TRBJ2-6	few	TGTGCCAGCAGTGAAACCTATTCTGGGGCCAACGTCCTGACTTTC	CASSETYSGANVLTF
TRBV7-6	-	TRBJ2-3	-	TGTGCCAGCAGCTTATCTCATGGCCGAACAGATACGCAGTATTTT	CASSLSHGRTDTQYF
TRBV11-1	-	TRBJ1-1	few	TGTGCCAGCAGCTTGGCAGTGATGAACACTGAAGCTTTCTTT	CASSLAVMNTEAFF
TRBV28	-	TRBJ1-1	-	TGTGCCAGCAGTTTAGCAGGGTACACTGAAGCTTTCTTT	CASSLAGYTEAFF
TRBV7-3	-	TRBJ2-2	-	TGTGCCAGCAGCTTTACGGGACAAGCCACCGGGGAGCTGTTTTTT	CASSFTGQATGELFF
TRBV6-5	TRBD1	TRBJ1-6	-	TGTGCCAGCAGTTCCGGGACAGGTTCGAGTTCACCCCTCCACTTT	CASSSGTGSSSPLHF
TRBV6-2/TRBV6-3	-	TRBJ1-5	-	TGTGCCAGCAGTAGACAAGTCAATCAGCCCCAGCATTTT	CASSRQVNQPQHF
TRBV9	-	TRBJ1-2	few	TGTGCCAGCACCCTGACAGCAAGCGCTAACTATGGCTACACCTTC	CASTLTASANYGYTF
TRBV10-3	TRBD2	TRBJ2-2	-	TGTGCCATCAGTGAGCCCACCGCGCGCGGGAGTACCGGGGAGCTGTTTTTT	CAISEPTARGSTGELFF
TRBV11-2	-	TRBJ1-6	-	TGTGCCAGCAGCTTAGAGGGGGCAGGCAATTCACCCCTCCACTTT	CASSLEGAGNSPLHF
TRBV5-1	-	TRBJ2-1	-	TGCGCCAGCAGCTTGGACAGCGGAGTCTACAATGAGCAGTTCTTC	CASSLDSGVYNEQFF
TRBV7-2	-	TRBJ2-5	-	TGTGCCAGCAGCTTAGGATCAGGGGAGGGCTCGGAGACCCAGTACTTC	CASSLGSGEGSETQYF
TRBV7-8	TRBD2	TRBJ2-1	-	TGTGCCAGCAGCTTAGCGGCTGGCGGGAGAAGGTATGAGCAGTTCTTC	CASSLAAGGRRYEQFF
TRBV28	TRBD2	TRBJ2-3	-	TGTGCCAGCAGCAACCCCCCCAGCGGGAGTACGCAGTATTTT	CASSNPPSGSTQYF
TRBV7-3	TRBD1	TRBJ1-6	few	TGTGCCAGCAGCCCCGGGGACAGGGGGCGATCACCCCTCCACTTT	CASSPGDRGRSPLHF
TRBV7-9	TRBD2	TRBJ2-7	once	TGTGCCAGCAGCCCTCCAACTAGCGGGTCCTCCTACGAGCAGTACTTC	CASSPPTSGSSYEQYF
TRBV28	-	TRBJ1-5	-	TGTGCCAGCAGCTCGGGGGGCCTATTGAGGTATAGCAATCAGCCCCAGCATTTT	CASSSGGLLRYSNQPQHF
TRBV6-5	-	TRBJ1-1	-	TGTGCCAGCAGTTCCTACAACGGCGGGACTGAAGCTTTCTTT	CASSSYNGGTEAFF
TRBV28	TRBD1	TRBJ2-5	-	TGTGCCAGCAGTATAGGACAGGGCGGGCAGGAGACCCAGTACTTC	CASSIGQGGQETQYF
TRBV4-3	TRBD1	TRBJ1-6	once	TGCGCCAGCAGCCAGGGCGGGACAGGCTTACCCCTCCACTTT	CASSQGGTGLPLHF
TRBV28	TRBD1	TRBJ2-7	once	TGTGCCAGCAGTCTGGGACAGGGAGGAGGAGTGCAGTACTTC	CASSLGQGGGVQYF
TRBV18	-	TRBJ1-2	few	TGTGCCAGCTCACCATCGGGAGTTAACTATGGCTACACCTTC	CASSPSGVNYGYTF
TRBV6-2/TRBV6-3	-	TRBJ1-2	few	TGTGCCAGCAGTTACGAGGCTGGAGGGAACTATGGCTACACCTTC	CASSYEAGGNYGYTF
TRBV10-3	TRBD2	TRBJ2-3	-	TGTGCCGTCTCCTGGGGGAGCGGGAGGGCCAGGGATACGCAGTATTTT	CAVSWGSGRARDTQYF
TRBV24-1	-	TRBJ1-1	-	TGTGCCACCAGTGATCCGGAGGGGCAGGCATTGATGAACACTGAAGCTTTCTTT	CATSDPEGQALMNTEAFF
TRBV5-1	-	TRBJ1-6	-	TGCGCCAGCAGCTTGGATGTTGCGGGCCAAAATTCACCCCTCCACTTT	CASSLDVAGQNSPLHF
TRBV20-1	-	TRBJ2-1	once	TGCAGTGCCCTCTCCCCTGAGCAGTTCTTC	CSALSPEQFF
TRBV4-1	TRBD1	TRBJ1-5	-	TGCGCCAGCAGCCCGCGACCGGGACAGGGGGATCAGCCCCAGCATTTT	CASSPRPGQGDQPQHF
TRBV29-1	-	TRBJ1-1	-	TGCAGCGGCACAGGGTTGGGGATGAACACTGAAGCTTTCTTT	CSGTGLGMNTEAFF
TRBV4-1	-	TRBJ2-1	-	TGCGCCAGCAGCCACGGGGTTATAGAGAATGAGCAGTTCTTC	CASSHGVIENEQFF
TRBV5-8	-	TRBJ2-7	-	TGTGCCAGCAGCTTGATACACGTATCCTACGAGCAGTACTTC	CASSLIHVSYEQYF